In this sample, the clone carrying this T cell receptor (beta chain) turned up many times. What it binds is not known. This sample stems from a study of shared clonotypes between healthy human individuals. Overall study findings and caveats: What limited the represented genetic and exposure-history diversity was the small number of donors. Apart from blood, nothing was sampled; tissue repertoires likely differ.

Donors, healthy HIV-negative adults, lacked recent acute infections or vaccinations. Sorted-subset replicate PCRs used approximately 190 ng of genomic DNA. This amount corresponded to some 30,000 T cell genomes. The assay was immunoSEQ multiplex PCR, and TCRdb's table has in-frame clones only and misses some. Here the sample spans some 1 million clones, under 80% being singletons. Trimming shortened V by 4 bases and J by 2 bases, and 12 bases separated the two germline ends. This CDR3 is built from 15 residues. The germline V gene encodes CDR1 MNHNS and CDR2 SASEGT. Sequenced material: memory CD4+ T cells sorted from blood. This sample's subset: CD45RA-negative fraction. The chain carries TRBV6-1 and TRBJ1-5; no firm D call. The TCR was taken from a man younger than 35 in good health. CDR3: CASSAQDGGNQPQHF. The CDR3 DNA sequence: TGTGCCAGCAGTGCTCAGGACGGGGGCAATCAGCCCCAGCATTTT.